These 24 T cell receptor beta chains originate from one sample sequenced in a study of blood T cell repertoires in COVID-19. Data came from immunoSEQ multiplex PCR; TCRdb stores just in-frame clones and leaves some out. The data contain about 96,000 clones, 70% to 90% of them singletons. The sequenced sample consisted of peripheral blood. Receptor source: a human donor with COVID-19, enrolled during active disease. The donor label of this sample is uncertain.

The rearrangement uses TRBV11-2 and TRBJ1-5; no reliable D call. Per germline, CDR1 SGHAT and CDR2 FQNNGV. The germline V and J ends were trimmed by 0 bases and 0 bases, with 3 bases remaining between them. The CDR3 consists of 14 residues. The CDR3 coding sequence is TGTGCCAGCAGCTTAGATCATAGCAATCAGCCCCAGCATTTT. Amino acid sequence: CASSLDHSNQPQHF.

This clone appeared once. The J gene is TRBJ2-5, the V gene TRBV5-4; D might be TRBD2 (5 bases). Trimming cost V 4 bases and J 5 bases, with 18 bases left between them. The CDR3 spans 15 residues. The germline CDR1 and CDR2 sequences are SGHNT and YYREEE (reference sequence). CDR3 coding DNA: TGTGCCAGCAGCCCCCAGGCGGTGGGCGGGGAGACCCAGTACTTC. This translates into CASSPQAVGGETQYF.

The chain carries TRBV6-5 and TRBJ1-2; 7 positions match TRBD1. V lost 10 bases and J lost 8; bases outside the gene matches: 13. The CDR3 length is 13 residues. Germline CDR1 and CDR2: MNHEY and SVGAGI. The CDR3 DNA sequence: TGTGCCACCGTTAGGGACAGTCTTGCAGGCTACACCTTC. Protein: CATVRDSLAGYTF.

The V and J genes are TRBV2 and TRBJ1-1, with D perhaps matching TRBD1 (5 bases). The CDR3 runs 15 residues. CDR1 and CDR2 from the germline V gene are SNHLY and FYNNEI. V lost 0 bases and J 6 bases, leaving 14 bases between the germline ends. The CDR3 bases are TGTGCCAGCAGTGAAGCGAGACAGCTAACCTCTGAAGCTTTCTTT. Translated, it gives CASSEARQLTSEAFF.

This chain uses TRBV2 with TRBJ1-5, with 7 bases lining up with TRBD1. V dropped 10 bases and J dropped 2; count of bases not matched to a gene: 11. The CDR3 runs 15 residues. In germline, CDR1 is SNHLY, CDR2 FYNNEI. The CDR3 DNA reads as TGTGCCACCACCGAGGGGGCAGGGGGCAATCAGCCCCAGCATTTT. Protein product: CATTEGAGGNQPQHF.

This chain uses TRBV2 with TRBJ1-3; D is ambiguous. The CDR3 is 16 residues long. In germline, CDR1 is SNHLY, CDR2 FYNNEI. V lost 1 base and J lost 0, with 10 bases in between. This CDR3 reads CASSEGTGSSGNTIYF. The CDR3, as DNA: TGTGCCAGCAGTGAAGGGACTGGCAGCTCTGGAAACACCATATATTTT.

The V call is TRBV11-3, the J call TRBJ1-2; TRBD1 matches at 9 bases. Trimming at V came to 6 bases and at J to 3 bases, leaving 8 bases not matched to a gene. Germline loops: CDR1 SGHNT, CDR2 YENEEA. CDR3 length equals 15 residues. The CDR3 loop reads CASSQWDRVDYGYTF. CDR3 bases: TGTGCCAGCAGTCAATGGGACAGGGTCGACTATGGCTACACCTTC.

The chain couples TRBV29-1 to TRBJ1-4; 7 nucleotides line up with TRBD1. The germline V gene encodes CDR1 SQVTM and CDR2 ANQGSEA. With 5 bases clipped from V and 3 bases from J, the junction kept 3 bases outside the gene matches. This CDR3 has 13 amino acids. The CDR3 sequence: CSVSDRANEKLFF. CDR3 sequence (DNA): TGCAGCGTTTCTGACAGGGCTAATGAAAAACTGTTTTTT.

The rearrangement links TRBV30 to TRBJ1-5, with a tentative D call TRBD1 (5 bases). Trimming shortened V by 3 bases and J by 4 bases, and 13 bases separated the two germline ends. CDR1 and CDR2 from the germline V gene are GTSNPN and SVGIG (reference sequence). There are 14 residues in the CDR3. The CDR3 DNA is TGTGCCTGGAGGGGGGACTCCCAAAATCAGCCCCAGCATTTT. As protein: CAWRGDSQNQPQHF.

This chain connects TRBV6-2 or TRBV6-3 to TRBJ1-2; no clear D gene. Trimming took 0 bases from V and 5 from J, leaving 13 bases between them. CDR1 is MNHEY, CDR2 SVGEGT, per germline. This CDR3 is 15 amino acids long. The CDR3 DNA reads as TGTGCCAGCAGTTACTCTGGAGGAGGTTGGTATGGCTACACCTTC. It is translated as CASSYSGGGWYGYTF.

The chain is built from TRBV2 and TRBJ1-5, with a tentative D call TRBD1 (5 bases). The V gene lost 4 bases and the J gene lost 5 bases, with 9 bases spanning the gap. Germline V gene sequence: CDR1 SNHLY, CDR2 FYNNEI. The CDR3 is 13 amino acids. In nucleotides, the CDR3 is TGTGCCAGCAGTGTGGGGCAGTATCAGCCCCAGCATTTT. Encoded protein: CASSVGQYQPQHF.

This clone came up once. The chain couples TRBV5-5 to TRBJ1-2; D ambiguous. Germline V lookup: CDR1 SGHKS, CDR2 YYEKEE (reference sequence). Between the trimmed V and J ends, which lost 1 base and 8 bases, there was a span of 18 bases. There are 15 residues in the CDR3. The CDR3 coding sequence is TGTGCCAGCAGCTTGAATTCCGGGCCACTAGTCGGCTACACCTTC. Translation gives CASSLNSGPLVGYTF.

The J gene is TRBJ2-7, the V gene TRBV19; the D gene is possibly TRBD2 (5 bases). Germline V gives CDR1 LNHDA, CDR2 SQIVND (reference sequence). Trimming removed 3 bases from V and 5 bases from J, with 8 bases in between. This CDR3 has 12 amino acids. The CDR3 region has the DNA TGTGCCAGTAGTATTAGAGGGAACGAGCAGTACTTC. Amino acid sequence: CASSIRGNEQYF.

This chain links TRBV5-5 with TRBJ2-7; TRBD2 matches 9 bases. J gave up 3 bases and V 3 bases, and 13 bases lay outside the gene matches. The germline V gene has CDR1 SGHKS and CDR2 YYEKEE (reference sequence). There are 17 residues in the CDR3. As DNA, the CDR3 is TGTGCCAGCAGCTCCGGACCGGGCGGGGGGGAAATCTACGAGCAGTACTTC. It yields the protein CASSSGPGGGEIYEQYF. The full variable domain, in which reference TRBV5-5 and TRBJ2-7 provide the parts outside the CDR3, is DAGVTQSPTHLIKTRGQQVTLRCSPISGHKSVSWYQQVLGQGPQFIFQYYEKEERGRGNFPDRFSARQFPNYSSELNVNALLLGDSALYLCASSSGPGGGEIYEQYFGPGTRLTVT.

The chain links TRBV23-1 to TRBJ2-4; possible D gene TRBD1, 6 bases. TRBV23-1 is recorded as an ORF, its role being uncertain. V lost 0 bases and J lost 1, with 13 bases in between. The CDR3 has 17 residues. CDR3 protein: CASSQSSGQSAKNIQYF. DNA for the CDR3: TGCGCCAGCAGTCAATCGTCTGGACAGTCCGCCAAAAACATTCAGTACTTC.

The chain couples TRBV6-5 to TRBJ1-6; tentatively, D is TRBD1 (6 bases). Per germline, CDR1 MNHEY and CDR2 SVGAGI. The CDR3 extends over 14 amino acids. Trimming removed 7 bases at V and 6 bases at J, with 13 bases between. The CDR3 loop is CASIETGGNSPLHF. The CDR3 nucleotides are TGTGCCAGCATCGAGACAGGTGGTAATTCACCCCTCCACTTT.

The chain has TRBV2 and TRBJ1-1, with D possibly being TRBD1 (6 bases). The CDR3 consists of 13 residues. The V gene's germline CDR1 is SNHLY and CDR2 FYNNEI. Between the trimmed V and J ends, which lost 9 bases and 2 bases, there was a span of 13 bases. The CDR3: CARSRGFNTEAFF. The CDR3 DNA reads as TGTGCCAGGAGCAGGGGCTTTAACACTGAAGCTTTCTTT. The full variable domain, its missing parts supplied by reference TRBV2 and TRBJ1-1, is EPEVTQTPSHQVTQMGQEVILRCVPISNHLYFYWYRQILGQKVEFLVSFYNNEISEKSEIFDDQFSVERPDGSNFTLKIRSTKLEDSAMYFCARSRGFNTEAFFGQGTRLTVV.

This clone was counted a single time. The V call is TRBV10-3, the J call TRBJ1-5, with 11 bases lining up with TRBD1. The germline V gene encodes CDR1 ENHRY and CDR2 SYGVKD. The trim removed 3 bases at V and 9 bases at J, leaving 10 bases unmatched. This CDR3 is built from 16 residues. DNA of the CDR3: TGTGCCATCAGTGATCAAAGGACAGGGGGCGGGGGGCCCCAGCATTTT. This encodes CAISDQRTGGGGPQHF.

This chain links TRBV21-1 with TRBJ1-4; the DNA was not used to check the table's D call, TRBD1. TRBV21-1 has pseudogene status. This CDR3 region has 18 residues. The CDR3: CASSKAPAGGQTNEKLFF. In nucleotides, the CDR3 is TGTGCCAGCAGCAAAGCTCCAGCAGGGGGACAGACTAATGAAAAACTGTTTTTT.

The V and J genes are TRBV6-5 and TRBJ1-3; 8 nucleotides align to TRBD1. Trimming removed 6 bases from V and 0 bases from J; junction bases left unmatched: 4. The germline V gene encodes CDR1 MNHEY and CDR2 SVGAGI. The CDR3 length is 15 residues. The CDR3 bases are TGTGCCAGCAGAGTCGACAGGGGCTCTGGAAACACCATATATTTT. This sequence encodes CASRVDRGSGNTIYF.

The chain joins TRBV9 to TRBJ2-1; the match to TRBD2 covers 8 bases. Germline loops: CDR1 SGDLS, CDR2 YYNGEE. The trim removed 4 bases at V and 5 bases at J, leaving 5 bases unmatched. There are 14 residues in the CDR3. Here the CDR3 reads CASSTAGGHNEQFF. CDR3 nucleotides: TGTGCCAGCAGCACGGCGGGGGGTCACAATGAGCAGTTCTTC. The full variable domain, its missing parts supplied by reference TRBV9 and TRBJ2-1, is DSGVTQTPKHLITATGQRVTLRCSPRSGDLSVYWYQQSLDQGLQFLIQYYNGEERAKGNILERFSAQQFPDLHSELNLSSLELGDSALYFCASSTAGGHNEQFFGPGTRLTVL.

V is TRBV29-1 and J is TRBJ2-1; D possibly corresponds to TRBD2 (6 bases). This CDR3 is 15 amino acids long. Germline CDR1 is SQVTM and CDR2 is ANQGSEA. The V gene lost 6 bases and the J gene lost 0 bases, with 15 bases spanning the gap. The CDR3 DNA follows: TGCAGCGTCGCATATCTAGCGACCTCCTACAATGAGCAGTTCTTC. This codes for CSVAYLATSYNEQFF.

DNA of the CDR3: TGTGCCAGCACCCTAGGGGCAGGGGGGTCGACTGAAGCTTTCTTT. Its protein product is CASTLGAGGSTEAFF. This chain links TRBV5-4 with TRBJ1-1, with 7 bases fitting TRBD1. The CDR3 has 15 amino acids. Germline CDR1 and CDR2: SGHNT and YYREEE (reference sequence). V shed 6 bases, J shed 5 bases, and the junction held 13 bases outside the gene matches.

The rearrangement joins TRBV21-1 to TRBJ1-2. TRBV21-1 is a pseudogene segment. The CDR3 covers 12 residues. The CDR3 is CASSFFGYGYTF. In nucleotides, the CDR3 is TGTGCCAGCAGCTTTTTCGGGTATGGCTACACCTTC.